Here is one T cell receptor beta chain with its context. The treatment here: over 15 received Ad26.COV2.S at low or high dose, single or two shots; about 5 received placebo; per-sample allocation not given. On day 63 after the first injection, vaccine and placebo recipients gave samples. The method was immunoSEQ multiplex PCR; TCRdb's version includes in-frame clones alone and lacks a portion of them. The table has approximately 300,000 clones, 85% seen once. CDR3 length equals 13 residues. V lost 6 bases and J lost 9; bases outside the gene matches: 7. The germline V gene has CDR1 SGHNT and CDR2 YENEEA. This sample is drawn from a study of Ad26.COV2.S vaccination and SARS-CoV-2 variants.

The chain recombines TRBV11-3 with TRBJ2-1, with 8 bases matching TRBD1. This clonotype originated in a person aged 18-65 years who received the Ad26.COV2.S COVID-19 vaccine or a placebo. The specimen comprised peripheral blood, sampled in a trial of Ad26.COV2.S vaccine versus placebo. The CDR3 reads CASSSDRASEQFF. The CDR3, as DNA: TGTGCCAGCAGTTCGGACAGGGCAAGTGAGCAGTTCTTC. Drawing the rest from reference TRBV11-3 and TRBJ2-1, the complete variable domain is EAGVVQSPRYKIIEKKQPVAFWCNPISGHNTLYWYLQNLGQGPELLIRYENEEAVDDSQLPKDRFSAERLKGVDSTLKIQPAELGDSAVYLCASSSDRASEQFFGPGTRLTVL.